The source of this TCR beta chain is a study of shared clonotypes between healthy human individuals (TCRdb year 2020). Context from the whole study: A couple of women and a few men aged 18 to 49 years were included in the cohort. For each donor, three plates each were used for CD4 naive and CD4 memory, two plates were used for CD8 naive, and one plate was used for CD8 memory. To increase sequencing depth and limit assay-specific biases, TCR repertoire library preparation and sequencing were carried out by different laboratories using diverse techniques. Between about 0.85 and 9.5 billion PBMCs per donor were obtained by leukapheresis. Blood TCR repertoires of about five healthy adults were deeply sequenced to estimate repertoire size and the extent of clonotype sharing between individuals. Overall study outcomes, separate from this receptor: Sampling was restricted to blood, and TCR repertoires in tissues likely differ from the TCR repertoires found in blood. Pairwise subsampling indicated that sequencing depth was expected to affect the degree of clonotype sharing among donors. Compared with non-shared clonotypes, clonotypes shared by all four sorted-subset donors had higher generation probabilities. When a handful of donors were compared, the shared fraction of clonotypes was about 5% for naive CD4, more than 3% for naive CD8, more than 2% for memory CD4, and 0.4% for memory CD8. Incomplete sequencing was indicated by rarefaction of sorted-subset datasets, despite the large sequencing depth. The genetic and exposure-history diversity represented was limited by the small number of donors. Naive subsets generally had larger estimated clonotype richness than memory subsets.

The donors were healthy, HIV-negative adults with no recently reported acute infections or vaccinations. All donors were Caucasian adults living in Nashville, Tennessee, USA. CD4+ T cells were enriched by magnetic negative selection; naive cells were then positively selected on CD45RA, and the negative fraction formed the memory subset. After blood collection by leukapheresis, PBMCs were isolated using Ficoll-Histopaque density gradient centrifugation and then cryopreserved in the vapor phase of liquid nitrogen. Purity and quantity of every magnetically sorted T cell population were checked by analytical flow cytometry. Genomic DNA was isolated from every sorted fraction and measured by UV absorbance on a Nanodrop 2000c. TCR CDR3 regions were amplified from genomic DNA by multiplex PCR using the deep immunoSEQ assay. Extracted genomic DNA from each cell subset was spread evenly across all wells of several immunoSEQ 96-well plates, with each plate serving as a replicate. For sorted subsets, 200 to 250 ng genomic DNA, equal to 25,000 to 35,000 T cell genomes, was loaded into each replicate PCR. Purified libraries were quantified with a Qubit 3.0 fluorometer, sized on a Bioanalyzer 2100, and re-quantified with the KAPA Library Quantification kit. Every immunoSEQ 96-well plate was sequenced on a separate single-read 150-cycle Illumina NextSeq 550 flow cell. In the source study's methods: The immunoSEQ output contained only junctional sequences without quality scores, so filtering could not match that applied to full-length reads. To assign V/J genes and CDR3, sequences were annotated against IMGT germline references using PyIR, a Python wrapper for IgBLAST v1.9. Reads were removed for weak V/J assignments (E-value above 1e-6), missing CDR3, stop codons, out-of-frame junctions, or ambiguous translated residues. A V3J clonotype was defined by an identical inferred V gene, J gene, and CDR3 amino acid sequence. Percentage overlap between repertoires was calculated by dividing the number of shared unique clonotypes by the size of the smaller repertoire. Three approaches were used to assess repertoire richness: RTK rarefaction, the Chao1 estimator, and Recon v2.1 estimates of unobserved clonotypes. For all TCRbeta clonotypes obtained by the gDNA method from a few donors, generation probabilities were computed with OLGA. This immuneACCESS table, as held by TCRdb, lists in-frame sequences with V and J called but not all clones. Of the missing ones, under half trace to an unresolved V gene in checked studies; the others have no known cause. That table is the source of V, J and clone size, and D and trimming were worked out from the DNA. The sample contains roughly 2.2 million clones, around 90% of them found a single time. More than 0.35% of the sample lies in the top ten.

The CDR3, cysteine through phenylalanine, is 15 amino acids long. The retained sequence is limited to the CDR3, 45 bases, with the frame set at the first base. The germline V gene (reference sequence) provides CDR1 MNHNY and CDR2 SVGAGI. Clipping removes 5 bases from V and 0 bases from J, with 6 as the unmatched junction base count. This clone was seen only once. Its antigen is still unknown. Nothing much larger sits one base from this clone, and base qualities are not available. This clonotype was obtained from a young man in good health. Some clones in this sample may be carry-over from other donors' samples. The chain is assembled from TRBV6-6 and TRBJ1-1, with 7 central nucleotides matching TRBD1. Sample: naive CD4+ T cells from PBMCs. This sample's cell subset or site label indicates: CD45RA+ positively selected. The CDR3 amino acid sequence is: CASSPGQTMNTEAFF. The nucleotides are TGTGCCAGCAGTCCGGGACAGACCATGAACACTGAAGCTTTCTTT.